This T cell receptor beta chain was sequenced in a study of spatial heterogeneity in lung cancer. The V gene's germline CDR1 is SGHNT and CDR2 YENEEA. J gave up 5 bases and V 4 bases, and 7 bases lay outside the gene matches. CDR3 size: 14 residues. At least ten counts were recorded for this clonotype. Documented time point: sample taken at primary tumor resection. The donor population consisted of approximately 70 patients with untreated, early-stage non-small cell lung cancer. From tumor, nontumor lung or frozen PBMC, whole RNA was taken unsorted for sequencing. TCRdb processed the 5' RACE reads anew with MiXCR; each CDR3 protein has one entry. The sample carries roughly 79,000 distinct CDR3 sequences, 8% recorded once.

This sequence joins TRBV11-3 and TRBJ2-5; TRBD2 agrees at 7 bases. The sequence derives from a male donor with early-stage non-small cell lung cancer. The sequencing here drew on PBMCs, taken at surgery. The CDR3: CASSSGGVRETQYF. The CDR3 DNA follows: TGTGCCAGCAGCTCTGGGGGGGTCCGGGAGACCCAGTACTTC. The full variable domain, its missing parts supplied by reference TRBV11-3 and TRBJ2-5, is EAGVVQSPRYKIIEKKQPVAFWCNPISGHNTLYWYLQNLGQGPELLIRYENEEAVDDSQLPKDRFSAERLKGVDSTLKIQPAELGDSAVYLCASSSGGVRETQYFGPGTRLLVL.